This is a list of T cell receptor beta chains from one sample in a study of T-cell reconstitution after alpha-beta-depleted transplantation in children. TCRdb reanalysed the PCR reads using MiXCR and keeps one entry per CDR3 protein. The sample includes 640,000 or so distinct CDR3 sequences, around 16% seen only once; the top ten take under 1.2%. The sequencing used PBMCs from the stem cell graft donor, collected from the stem cell graft. The receptors derive from a human donor who donated a stem cell graft to a child with acute myeloid leukemia. The CDR3 runs from the conserved cysteine through the conserved F or W. D genes are given only for firm matches. Clone size appears in some rows only: once, few, many, or a class for an expanded clone.

V gene	D gene	J gene	clone size	CDR3 protein	CDR3 DNA
TRBV7-2	TRBD1	TRBJ1-6	-	CASSLRQGLSNSPLHF	TGTGCCAGCAGCCTAAGACAGGGGTTGAGTAATTCACCCCTCCACTTT
TRBV12-3/TRBV12-4	TRBD1	TRBJ1-2	-	CASSLGQGASGYTF	TGTGCCAGCAGTTTGGGCCAGGGGGCCAGTGGCTACACCTTC
TRBV20-1	-	TRBJ1-1	many	CSVEGRDTEAFF	TGCAGTGTAGAGGGGCGCGATACTGAAGCTTTCTTT
TRBV6-5	-	TRBJ2-1	many	CASSQGPQQFF	TGTGCCAGCAGTCAGGGACCTCAGCAGTTCTTC
TRBV20-1	-	TRBJ2-4	many	CSARIAAKNIQYF	TGCAGTGCTAGAATCGCAGCCAAAAACATTCAGTACTTC
TRBV10-3	TRBD1	TRBJ2-4	many	CAISPGTGPLIQYF	TGTGCCATCAGTCCCGGGACAGGACCCCTCATTCAGTACTTC
TRBV20-1	-	TRBJ2-3	many	CSVGDKSTDTQYF	TGCAGTGTGGGGGATAAGAGCACAGATACGCAGTATTTT
TRBV6-6	-	TRBJ1-1	many	CASTDQGGEAFF	TGTGCCAGCACGGACCAGGGTGGTGAAGCTTTCTTT
TRBV10-1	-	TRBJ2-1	-	CASSFSPGHPYNEQFF	TGCGCCAGCAGTTTCTCCCCGGGACACCCGTACAATGAGCAGTTCTTC
TRBV12-3/TRBV12-4	-	TRBJ2-7	few	CASSLGQVIGKQYF	TGTGCCAGCAGTTTAGGGCAGGTAATCGGGAAGCAGTACTTC
TRBV7-9	TRBD1	TRBJ2-1	-	CASSLGWWDRGPNEQFF	TGTGCCAGCAGCTTAGGTTGGTGGGACAGGGGACCCAATGAGCAGTTCTTC
TRBV2	-	TRBJ1-1	-	CASKSTGTVNTEAFF	TGTGCCAGCAAATCGACCGGGACGGTGAACACTGAAGCTTTCTTT
TRBV29-1	-	TRBJ2-4	few	CSVEDCQSPSGNIQYF	TGCAGCGTTGAAGATTGTCAGAGCCCAAGCGGAAACATTCAGTACTTC
TRBV7-9	-	TRBJ1-2	few	CASSLTPGYTF	TGTGCCAGCAGCTTAACTCCCGGCTACACCTTC
TRBV20-1	-	TRBJ1-1	many	CSAKDDGNTEAFF	TGCAGTGCTAAGGACGACGGGAACACTGAAGCTTTCTTT
TRBV25-1	-	TRBJ2-2	few	CATSDAGELFF	TGTGCCACCTCGGACGCCGGGGAGCTGTTTTTT
TRBV5-1	-	TRBJ1-2	many	CASSLDQPTANYGYTF	TGCGCCAGCAGCTTGGATCAGCCAACAGCTAACTATGGCTACACCTTC
TRBV5-1	-	TRBJ2-7	many	CASSLEGQPYEQYF	TGCGCCAGCAGCTTGGAAGGACAGCCCTACGAGCAGTACTTC
TRBV7-8	-	TRBJ1-1	-	CASSIGTLNTEAFF	TGTGCCAGCAGCATCGGGACACTTAACACTGAAGCTTTCTTT
TRBV29-1	-	TRBJ2-3	few	CSVEGQLSTDTQYF	TGCAGCGTTGAAGGACAGTTGAGCACAGATACGCAGTATTTT
TRBV5-6	-	TRBJ1-2	many	CASSLALLGGHGYTF	TGTGCCAGCAGCTTAGCGCTGTTGGGGGGCCATGGCTACACCTTC
TRBV7-9	-	TRBJ1-5	-	CASSQTGWNQPQHF	TGTGCCAGCAGCCAAACAGGGTGGAATCAGCCCCAGCATTTT
TRBV5-1	-	TRBJ1-1	-	CASSLTDRRSTEAFF	TGCGCCAGCAGCTTGACCGATCGTAGATCCACTGAAGCTTTCTTT
TRBV20-1	TRBD2	TRBJ2-3	few	CSAPQRGGAADTQYF	TGCAGTGCTCCTCAGCGGGGGGGGGCGGCAGATACGCAGTATTTT
TRBV7-6	-	TRBJ2-7	-	CASSVVQGDYEQYF	TGTGCCAGCAGCGTAGTACAGGGCGACTACGAGCAGTACTTC
TRBV29-1	-	TRBJ2-1	many	CSVDPGGGRRSAEQFF	TGCAGCGTTGACCCCGGGGGAGGACGCCGGTCCGCTGAGCAGTTCTTC
TRBV7-2	-	TRBJ2-5	many	CASSFSGGISGETQYF	TGTGCCAGCAGCTTCTCTGGCGGAATCTCCGGGGAGACCCAGTACTTC
TRBV5-6	-	TRBJ1-2	many	CASSPALPNYGYTF	TGTGCCAGCAGTCCCGCCCTTCCCAACTATGGCTACACCTTC
TRBV12-3/TRBV12-4	-	TRBJ1-2	few	CASSLVSGVNYGYTF	TGTGCCAGCAGTTTAGTATCTGGAGTGAACTATGGCTACACCTTC
TRBV20-1	TRBD2	TRBJ2-3	many	CSASRLSGLAVADTQYF	TGCAGTGCTAGTAGGTTGTCGGGACTAGCGGTAGCAGATACGCAGTATTTT
TRBV29-1	-	TRBJ2-5	few	CRFGTPQGTQYF	TGCAGGTTCGGGACCCCCCAGGGGACCCAGTACTTC
TRBV20-1	-	TRBJ1-2	many	CSASIGGNARVYTF	TGCAGTGCTAGCATAGGGGGTAATGCCAGGGTCTACACCTTC
TRBV20-1	-	TRBJ2-1	many	CSGWWGFVNEQFF	TGCAGCGGCTGGTGGGGGTTTGTCAATGAGCAGTTCTTC
TRBV20-1	-	TRBJ2-7	many	CSASSGTTSYEQYF	TGCAGTGCTAGTTCCGGGACAACTTCCTACGAGCAGTACTTC
TRBV7-2	-	TRBJ2-3	-	CASSLAFAMDTQYF	TGTGCCAGCAGCTTAGCCTTTGCGATGGATACGCAGTATTTT
TRBV10-1	-	TRBJ2-1	few	CASSSLETGGRDEQFF	TGCGCCAGCAGTTCATTGGAGACAGGTGGTAGGGATGAGCAGTTCTTC
TRBV13	-	TRBJ2-7	few	CASSLFDSQAFNEQYF	TGTGCCAGCAGCTTATTTGACAGCCAGGCCTTCAACGAGCAGTACTTC
TRBV20-1	-	TRBJ1-6	few	CSATAGLHRSPLHF	TGCAGTGCTACGGCCGGCCTTCATCGATCACCCCTCCACTTT
TRBV21-1	-	TRBJ2-3	few	CASTRRGPTDTQYF	TGTGCCAGCACCCGAAGGGGGCCCACAGATACGCAGTATTTT
TRBV9	TRBD2	TRBJ2-2	many	CASSVPGGTGELFF	TGTGCCAGCAGCGTACCGGGGGGCACCGGGGAGCTGTTTTTT
TRBV13	TRBD2	TRBJ2-1	many	CASRGTSGPSYNEQFF	TGTGCCAGCAGGGGGACTAGCGGGCCCTCCTACAATGAGCAGTTCTTC
TRBV18	TRBD2	TRBJ2-1	-	CASSPTSANEQFF	TGTGCCAGCTCCCCGACTAGCGCCAATGAGCAGTTCTTC
TRBV20-1	-	TRBJ2-5	-	CSASSAEETQYF	TGCAGTGCTAGTTCCGCGGAAGAGACCCAGTACTTC
TRBV5-1	-	TRBJ2-5	few	CASSLANTARETQYF	TGCGCCAGCAGCTTGGCCAATACAGCTCGGGAGACCCAGTACTTC